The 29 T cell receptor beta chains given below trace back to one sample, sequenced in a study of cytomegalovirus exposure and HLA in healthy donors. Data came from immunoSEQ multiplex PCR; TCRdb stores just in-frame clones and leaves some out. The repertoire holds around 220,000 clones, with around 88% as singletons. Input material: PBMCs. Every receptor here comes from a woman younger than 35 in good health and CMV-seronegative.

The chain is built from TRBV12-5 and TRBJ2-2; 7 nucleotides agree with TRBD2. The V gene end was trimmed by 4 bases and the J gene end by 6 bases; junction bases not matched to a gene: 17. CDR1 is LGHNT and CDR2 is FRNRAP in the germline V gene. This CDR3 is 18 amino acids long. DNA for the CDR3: TGTGCTAGTGGTTATTCGGCTAGCGGAAGCCTCAACCCCGGGGAGCTGTTTTTT. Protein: CASGYSASGSLNPGELFF.

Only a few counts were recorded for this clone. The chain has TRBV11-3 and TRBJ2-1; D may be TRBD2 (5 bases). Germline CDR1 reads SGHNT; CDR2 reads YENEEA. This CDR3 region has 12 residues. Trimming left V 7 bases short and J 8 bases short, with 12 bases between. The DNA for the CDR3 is TGTGCCAGCAAAGGGAGTAGTTATGAGCAGTTCTTC. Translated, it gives CASKGSSYEQFF.

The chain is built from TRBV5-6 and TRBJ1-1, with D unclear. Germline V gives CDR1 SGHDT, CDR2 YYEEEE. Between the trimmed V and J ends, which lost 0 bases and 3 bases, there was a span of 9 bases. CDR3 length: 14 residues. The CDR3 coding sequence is TGTGCCAGCAGCTTGGGTCTGAGCGACACTGAAGCTTTCTTT. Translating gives CASSLGLSDTEAFF.

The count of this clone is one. The CDR3 DNA is TGTGCCAGCAGCTTCCACGGGACACCCCAAGAGACCCAGTACTTC. It encodes CASSFHGTPQETQYF. The J gene is TRBJ2-5, the V gene TRBV7-9, with D maybe TRBD1 (6 bases). The V end was cut by 3 bases, the J end by 1 base, with 12 bases between. Germline V CDR1 and CDR2: SEHNR, FQNEAQ (reference sequence). CDR3 length: 15 amino acids.

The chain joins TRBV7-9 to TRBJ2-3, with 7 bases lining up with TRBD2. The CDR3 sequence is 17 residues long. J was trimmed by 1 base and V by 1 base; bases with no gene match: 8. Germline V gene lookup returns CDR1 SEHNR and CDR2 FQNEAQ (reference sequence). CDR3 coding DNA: TGTGCCAGCAGCTTAGGGAGGGGAGCGGGACGCACAGATACGCAGTATTTT. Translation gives CASSLGRGAGRTDTQYF.

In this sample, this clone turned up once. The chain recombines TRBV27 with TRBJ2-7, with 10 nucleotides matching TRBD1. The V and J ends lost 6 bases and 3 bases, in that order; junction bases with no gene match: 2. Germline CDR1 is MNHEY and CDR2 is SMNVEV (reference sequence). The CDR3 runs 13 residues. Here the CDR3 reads CASSGQGVYEQYF. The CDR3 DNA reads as TGTGCCAGCAGCGGACAGGGGGTCTACGAGCAGTACTTC.

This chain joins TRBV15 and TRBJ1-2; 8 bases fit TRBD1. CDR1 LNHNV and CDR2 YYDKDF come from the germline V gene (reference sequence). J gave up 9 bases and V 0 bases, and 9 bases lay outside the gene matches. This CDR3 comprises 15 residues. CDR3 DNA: TGTGCCACCAGCAGAGAGGGTCGGCAGGGGGCCAGCTACACCTTC. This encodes CATSREGRQGASYTF.

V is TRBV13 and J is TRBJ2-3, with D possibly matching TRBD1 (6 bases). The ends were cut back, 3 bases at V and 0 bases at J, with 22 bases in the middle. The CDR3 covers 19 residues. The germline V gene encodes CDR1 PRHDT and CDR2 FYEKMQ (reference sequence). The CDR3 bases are TGTGCCAGCAGCTTTCAGGGACACAGATTCCAATTAAGCACAGATACGCAGTATTTT. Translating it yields CASSFQGHRFQLSTDTQYF.

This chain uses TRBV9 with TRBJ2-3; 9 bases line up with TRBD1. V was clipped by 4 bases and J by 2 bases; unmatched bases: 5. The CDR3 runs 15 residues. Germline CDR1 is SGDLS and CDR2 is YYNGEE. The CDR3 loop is CASSHRGLYTDTQYF. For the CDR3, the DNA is TGTGCCAGCAGCCACAGGGGGCTCTACACAGATACGCAGTATTTT.

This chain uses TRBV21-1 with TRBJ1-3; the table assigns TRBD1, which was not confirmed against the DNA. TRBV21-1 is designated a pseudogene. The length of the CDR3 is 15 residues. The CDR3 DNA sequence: TGTGCCAGCGGACAGGTACGAAGCTCTGGAAACACCATATATTTT. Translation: CASGQVRSSGNTIYF.

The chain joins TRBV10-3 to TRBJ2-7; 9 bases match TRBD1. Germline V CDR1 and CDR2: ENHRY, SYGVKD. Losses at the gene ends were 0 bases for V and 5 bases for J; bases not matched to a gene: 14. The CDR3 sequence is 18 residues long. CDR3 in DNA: TGTGCCATCAGTGAGTCGAACCTCCGGGGACAGGGACCCAACGAGCAGTACTTC. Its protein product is CAISESNLRGQGPNEQYF.

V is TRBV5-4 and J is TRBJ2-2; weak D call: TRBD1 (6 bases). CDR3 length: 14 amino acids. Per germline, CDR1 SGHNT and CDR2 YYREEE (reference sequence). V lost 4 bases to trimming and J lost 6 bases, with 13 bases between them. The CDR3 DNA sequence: TGTGCCAGCAGCCTGAAACAGGGATCCGGGGAGCTGTTTTTT. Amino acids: CASSLKQGSGELFF.

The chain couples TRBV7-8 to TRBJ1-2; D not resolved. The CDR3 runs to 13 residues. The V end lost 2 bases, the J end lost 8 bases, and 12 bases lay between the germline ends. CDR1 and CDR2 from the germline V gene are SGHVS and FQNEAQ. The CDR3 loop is CASSLRGLKGYTF. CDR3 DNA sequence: TGTGCCAGCAGCTTACGAGGGTTGAAAGGCTACACCTTC. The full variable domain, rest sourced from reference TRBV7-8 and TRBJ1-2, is GAGVSQSPRYKVAKRGQDVALRCDPISGHVSLFWYQQALGQGPEFLTYFQNEAQLDKSGLPSDRFFAERPEGSVSTLKIQRTQQEDSAVYLCASSLRGLKGYTFGSGTRLTVV.

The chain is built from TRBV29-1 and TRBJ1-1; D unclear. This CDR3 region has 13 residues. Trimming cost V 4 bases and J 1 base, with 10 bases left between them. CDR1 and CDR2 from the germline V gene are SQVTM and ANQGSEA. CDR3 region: CSVVRDTNTEAFF. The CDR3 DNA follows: TGCAGCGTTGTCCGGGATACGAACACTGAAGCTTTCTTT.

In DNA, the CDR3 is TGTGCCAGCAAGCAGGGGTTCACCGGGGAGCTGTTTTTT. It encodes CASKQGFTGELFF. This chain connects TRBV6-5 to TRBJ2-2; D is possibly TRBD1 (6 bases). Trimming shortened V by 7 bases and J by 4 bases, and 10 bases separated the two germline ends. CDR3 length: 13 amino acids. CDR1 and CDR2 from the germline V gene are MNHEY and SVGAGI.

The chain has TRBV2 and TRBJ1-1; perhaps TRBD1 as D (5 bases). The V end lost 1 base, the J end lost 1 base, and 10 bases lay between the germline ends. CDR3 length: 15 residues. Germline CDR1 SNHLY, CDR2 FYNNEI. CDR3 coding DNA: TGTGCCAGCAGTGAAGAGGCAGGGCCGAACACTGAAGCTTTCTTT. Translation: CASSEEAGPNTEAFF.

The CDR3 here is CATSSRDRVPDTQYF. The DNA of the CDR3 is TGTGCCACCAGCAGTAGGGACAGGGTCCCAGATACGCAGTATTTT. The chain combines TRBV15 with TRBJ2-3; 9 positions match TRBD1. This CDR3 is built from 15 residues. Germline V gene lookup returns CDR1 LNHNV and CDR2 YYDKDF (reference sequence). Trimming removed 3 bases from V and 4 bases from J; junction bases left unmatched: 5.

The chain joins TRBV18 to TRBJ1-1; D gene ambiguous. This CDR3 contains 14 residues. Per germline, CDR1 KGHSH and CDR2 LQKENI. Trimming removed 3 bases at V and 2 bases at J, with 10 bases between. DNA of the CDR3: TGTGCCAGCTCACCCGGAGCTACCAACACTGAAGCTTTCTTT. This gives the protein CASSPGATNTEAFF.

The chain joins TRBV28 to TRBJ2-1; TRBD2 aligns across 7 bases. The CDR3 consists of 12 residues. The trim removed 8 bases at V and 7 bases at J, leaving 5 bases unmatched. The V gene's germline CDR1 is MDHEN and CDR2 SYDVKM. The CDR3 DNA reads TGTGCCAGCCGGGACTATTTTAATGAGCAGTTCTTC. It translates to CASRDYFNEQFF.

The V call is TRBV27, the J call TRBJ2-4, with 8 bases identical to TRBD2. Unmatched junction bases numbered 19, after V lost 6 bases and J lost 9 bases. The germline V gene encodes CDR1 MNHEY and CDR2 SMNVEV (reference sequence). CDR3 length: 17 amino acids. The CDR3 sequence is CASSPGPTSVRGGIQYF. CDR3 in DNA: TGTGCCAGCAGCCCCGGGCCGACTAGCGTAAGAGGAGGCATTCAGTACTTC.

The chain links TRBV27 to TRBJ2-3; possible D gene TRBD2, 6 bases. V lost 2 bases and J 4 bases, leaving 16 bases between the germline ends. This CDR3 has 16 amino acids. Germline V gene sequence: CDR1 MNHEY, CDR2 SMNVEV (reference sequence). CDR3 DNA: TGTGCCAGCAGTTTAATTGGGAGGCCGGTGGCAGATACGCAGTATTTT. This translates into CASSLIGRPVADTQYF.

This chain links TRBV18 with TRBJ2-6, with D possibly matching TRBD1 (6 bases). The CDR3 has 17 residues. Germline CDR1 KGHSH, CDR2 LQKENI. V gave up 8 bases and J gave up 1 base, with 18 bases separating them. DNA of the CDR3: TGTGCCAGCACCCAGACAGGCTTGCTTTCTGGGGCCAACGTCCTGACTTTC. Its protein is CASTQTGLLSGANVLTF.

The CDR3 protein is CASSLDRRDGYTF. The CDR3 region has the DNA TGTGCCAGCAGCTTGGACAGGAGGGATGGCTACACCTTC. The V gene is TRBV7-2, the J gene TRBJ1-2; 7 bases align to TRBD1. The CDR3 loop spans 13 amino acids. In germline, CDR1 is SGHTA, CDR2 FQGNSA. Losses at the gene ends were 3 bases for V and 6 bases for J; bases not matched to a gene: 4. The whole variable domain, filled in from reference TRBV7-2 and TRBJ1-2, reads GAGVSQSPSNKVTEKGKDVELRCDPISGHTALYWYRQSLGQGLEFLIYFQGNSAPDKSGLPSDRFSAERTGGSVSTLTIQRTQQEDSAVYLCASSLDRRDGYTFGSGTRLTVV.

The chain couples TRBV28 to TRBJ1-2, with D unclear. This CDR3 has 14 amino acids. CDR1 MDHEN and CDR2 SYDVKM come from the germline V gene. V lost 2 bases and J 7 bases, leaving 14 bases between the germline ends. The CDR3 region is CASSLIDFALGYTF. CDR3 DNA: TGTGCCAGCAGTTTAATAGATTTCGCTCTTGGCTACACCTTC.

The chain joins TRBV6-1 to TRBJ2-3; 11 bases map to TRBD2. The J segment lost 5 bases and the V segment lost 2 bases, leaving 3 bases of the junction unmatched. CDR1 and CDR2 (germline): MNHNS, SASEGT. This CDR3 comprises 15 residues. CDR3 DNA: TGTGCCAGCAGTGAACTAGCGGGAGGACAAGATACGCAGTATTTT. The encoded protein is CASSELAGGQDTQYF.

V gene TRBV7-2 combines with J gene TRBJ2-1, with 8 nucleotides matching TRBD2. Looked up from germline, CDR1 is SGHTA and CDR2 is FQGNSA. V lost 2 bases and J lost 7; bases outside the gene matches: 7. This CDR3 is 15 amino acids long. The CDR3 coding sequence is TGTGCCAGCAGCTTAAGGGCTAGCGGGCTAAATGAGCAGTTCTTC. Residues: CASSLRASGLNEQFF.

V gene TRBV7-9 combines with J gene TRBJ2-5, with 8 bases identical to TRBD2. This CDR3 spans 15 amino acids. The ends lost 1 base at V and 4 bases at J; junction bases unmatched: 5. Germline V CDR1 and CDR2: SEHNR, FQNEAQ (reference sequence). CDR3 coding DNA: TGTGCCAGCAGCTTAGTATCCCTAGCGGGAGAGACCCAGTACTTC. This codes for CASSLVSLAGETQYF.

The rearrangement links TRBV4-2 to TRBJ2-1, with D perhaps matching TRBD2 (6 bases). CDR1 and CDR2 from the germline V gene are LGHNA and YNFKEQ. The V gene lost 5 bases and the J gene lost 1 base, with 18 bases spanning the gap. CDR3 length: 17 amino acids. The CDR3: CASSSGFGGRSYNEQFF. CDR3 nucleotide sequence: TGTGCCAGCAGCTCGGGCTTCGGAGGGAGGTCCTACAATGAGCAGTTCTTC.

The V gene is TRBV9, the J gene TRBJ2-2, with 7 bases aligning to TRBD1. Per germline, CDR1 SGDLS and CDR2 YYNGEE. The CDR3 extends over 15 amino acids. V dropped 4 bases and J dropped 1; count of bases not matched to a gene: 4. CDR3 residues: CASSPAGGNTGELFF. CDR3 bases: TGTGCCAGCAGCCCTGCAGGGGGGAACACCGGGGAGCTGTTTTTT.